This passage covers 4 T cell receptor beta chains from one sample sequenced in a study of OX40 agonist ivuxolimab in advanced cancers. The method was immunoSEQ multiplex PCR; TCRdb's version includes in-frame clones alone and lacks a portion of them. The sample has 60,000 to 70,000 clones; 75% to 90% are singletons. The sequencing used CD4+ or CD8+ T cells sorted from blood, collected in a trial of the OX40 agonist ivuxolimab. The receptors originated from an adult with an advanced solid tumor such as melanoma, head and neck, liver or kidney cancer.

J is TRBJ1-5 and V is TRBV11-2; D might be TRBD1 (5 bases). CDR3 length equals 14 residues. Germline V gene data show CDR1 as SGHAT and CDR2 as FQNNGV. The V end was cut by 1 base, the J end by 1 base, with 5 bases between. This CDR3 is CASSLGDSNQPQHF. In DNA, the CDR3 is TGTGCCAGCAGCTTAGGGGACAGCAATCAGCCCCAGCATTTT.

The chain combines TRBV28 with TRBJ2-7; TRBD2 aligns across 11 bases. This CDR3 is 14 amino acids long. Germline CDR1 reads MDHEN; CDR2 reads SYDVKM. V lost 6 bases and J lost 0; bases outside the gene matches: 1. The CDR3 bases are TGTGCCAGCAGCCTAGCGGGAGGCTCCTACGAGCAGTACTTC. It is translated as CASSLAGGSYEQYF.

This chain links TRBV11-2 with TRBJ2-7; D is ambiguous. Trimming removed 5 bases from V and 3 bases from J, with 8 bases in between. The germline V gene encodes CDR1 SGHAT and CDR2 FQNNGV. The CDR3 extends over 12 amino acids. The CDR3 sequence is CASSLLGYEQYF. CDR3 DNA sequence: TGTGCCAGCAGCCTGTTGGGCTACGAGCAGTACTTC.

The chain links TRBV7-2 to TRBJ2-2, with 8 positions matching TRBD1. Unmatched junction bases numbered 4, after V lost 5 bases and J lost 2 bases. The CDR3 consists of 15 residues. Germline V gene data show CDR1 as SGHTA and CDR2 as FQGNSA. The CDR3 here is CASSLRGRNTGELFF. CDR3 DNA: TGTGCCAGCAGCCTCAGGGGGCGCAACACCGGGGAGCTGTTTTTT.